These 14 T cell receptor beta chains were sequenced from one sample in a study of shared clonotypes between healthy human individuals. Using immunoSEQ multiplex PCR, the repertoire was profiled, and TCRdb retains in-frame clones only, with some absent. The sample records around 350,000 clones, roughly 70% being singletons. Sequenced: memory CD4+ T cells sorted from blood. Subset specified: CD45RA-negative fraction. The receptors were sampled from a man younger than 40 in good health.

This rearrangement joins TRBV4-3 to TRBJ2-1, with 7 bases matching TRBD1. V was pared by 2 bases and J by 1 base, with 11 bases of the junction left unmatched. CDR1 LGHNA and CDR2 YSLEER come from the germline V gene. The CDR3 loop spans 18 amino acids. The CDR3 here is CASSQQHPGQKSYNEQFF. The CDR3 DNA follows: TGCGCCAGCAGCCAACAACACCCGGGACAGAAGTCCTACAATGAGCAGTTCTTC.

Remarks on this clone: Other DNA sequences in the sample encode the same CDR3. The V gene is TRBV28, the J gene TRBJ1-1, with D unresolved. CDR1 and CDR2 from the germline V gene are MDHEN and SYDVKM. V dropped 3 bases and J dropped 8 bases, with 7 bases sitting between them. The CDR3 length is 11 residues. The CDR3 DNA is TGTGCCAGCAGTTTTCGCCGAGAAGCTTTCTTT. As protein: CASSFRREAFF.

The V gene is TRBV5-8, the J gene TRBJ1-4; D possibly corresponds to TRBD1 (5 bases). The CDR3 spans 15 residues. Trimming took 4 bases from V and 5 from J, leaving 15 bases between them. Germline lookup yields CDR1 SGHTS and CDR2 YDEGEE. The CDR3 coding sequence is TGTGCCAGCAGCAAGGACGGCGGGGGGAATGAAAAACTGTTTTTT. It codes for CASSKDGGGNEKLFF.

The V and J genes are TRBV11-2 and TRBJ2-7; D is possibly TRBD2 (6 bases). Trimming stripped 2 bases from V and 3 bases from J, with 14 bases between. The V gene's germline CDR1 is SGHAT and CDR2 FQNNGV. There are 15 residues in the CDR3. The CDR3 coding sequence is TGTGCCAGCAGCTTAAATTTCGGGGGATACTACGAGCAGTACTTC. Protein: CASSLNFGGYYEQYF.

The V and J genes are TRBV19 and TRBJ1-5; D uncertain. Germline V gene sequence: CDR1 LNHDA, CDR2 SQIVND (reference sequence). This CDR3 comprises 13 residues. V was cut by 3 bases and J by 4 bases, with 7 bases left in between. The CDR3 sequence: CASSIMGNQPQHF. CDR3 bases: TGTGCCAGTAGTATTATGGGAAATCAGCCCCAGCATTTT.

As regards this clone: The same CDR3 is also encoded by other DNA sequences in this sample. The chain employs TRBV11-3 and TRBJ2-2, with 8 bases matching TRBD1. CDR1 SGHNT and CDR2 YENEEA come from the germline V gene. This CDR3 spans 16 amino acids. J was trimmed by 1 base and V by 1 base; bases with no gene match: 2. The CDR3 DNA follows: TGTGCCAGCAGCTTAGTTGGACAGGGGAACACCGGGGAGCTGTTTTTT. This sequence encodes CASSLVGQGNTGELFF.

This clone was seen only once. The chain carries TRBV7-9 and TRBJ1-3, with D perhaps TRBD1 (6 bases). CDR1 SEHNR and CDR2 FQNEAQ come from the germline V gene (reference sequence). Trimming cost V 6 bases and J 0 bases, with 15 bases left between them. CDR3 size: 16 residues. CDR3 bases: TGTGCCAGCAGGTTGAATGGAGGGGGCTCTGGAAACACCATATATTTT. As protein: CASRLNGGGSGNTIYF. The whole variable domain, remainder taken from reference TRBV7-9 and TRBJ1-3, is DTGVSQNPRHKITKRGQNVTFRCDPISEHNRLYWYRQTLGQGPEFLTYFQNEAQLEKSRLLSDRFSAERPKGSFSTLEIQRTEQGDSAMYLCASRLNGGGSGNTIYFGEGSWLTVV.

The rearrangement uses TRBV2 and TRBJ2-1; 9 nucleotides align to TRBD2. V was clipped by 4 bases and J by 4 bases; unmatched bases: 2. Germline-derived CDR1 and CDR2 are SNHLY and FYNNEI. The CDR3 contains 14 residues. DNA for the CDR3: TGTGCCAGCAGTGCGACTAGCGGTTACAATGAGCAGTTCTTC. This encodes CASSATSGYNEQFF.

The rearrangement uses TRBV6-1 and TRBJ2-7, with D possibly matching TRBD1 (6 bases). CDR1 is MNHNS, CDR2 SASEGT, per germline. The CDR3 covers 13 residues. Deletions cut 6 bases from V and 1 base from J, with 10 bases between. CDR3 sequence: CASSPDRSYEQYF. DNA for the CDR3: TGTGCCAGCAGCCCGGACAGATCCTACGAGCAGTACTTC.

This clone was seen a single time. The chain is built from TRBV7-2 and TRBJ1-2; 7 bases map to TRBD1. Germline loops: CDR1 SGHTA, CDR2 FQGNSA. The junction had 13 bases not matched to a gene; V was cut back by 7 bases and J by 5 bases. The CDR3 extends over 15 amino acids. The CDR3 sequence: CASTPERGLSYGYTF. The CDR3 nucleotides are TGTGCCAGCACCCCTGAGAGGGGGCTGAGTTATGGCTACACCTTC.

This chain uses TRBV5-4 with TRBJ2-3; D not resolved. V lost 1 base to trimming and J lost 0 bases, with 6 bases between them. Germline loops: CDR1 SGHNT, CDR2 YYREEE (reference sequence). The CDR3 sequence is 14 residues long. DNA of the CDR3: TGTGCCAGCAGCTTGAGTACTAGCACAGATACGCAGTATTTT. This translates into CASSLSTSTDTQYF. The variable domain in full, completed from reference TRBV5-4 and TRBJ2-3, reads ETGVTQSPTHLIKTRGQQVTLRCSSQSGHNTVSWYQQALGQGPQFIFQYYREEENGRGNFPPRFSGLQFPNYSSELNVNALELDDSALYLCASSLSTSTDTQYFGPGTRLTVL.

Only a few counts were recorded for this clone. The rearrangement joins TRBV4-1 to TRBJ2-7, with D possibly TRBD2 on 7 matching bases. V lost 4 bases and J lost 2, with 12 bases in between. This CDR3 contains 14 residues. Germline values: CDR1 MGHRA, CDR2 YSYEKL. This CDR3 is CASSPFGGPYEQYF. As DNA, the CDR3 is TGCGCCAGCAGCCCCTTCGGGGGGCCCTACGAGCAGTACTTC.

V usage is TRBV30 and J usage is TRBJ1-3; D may be TRBD1 (5 bases). The CDR3 contains 16 residues. Trimming took off 0 bases at V and 1 base at J, with 13 bases between the two ends. From germline, CDR1 is GTSNPN and CDR2 SVGIG (reference sequence). CDR3 sequence (DNA): TGTGCCTGGAGTGTACGGGGCAGCAGGTCTGGAAACACCATATATTTT. This translates into CAWSVRGSRSGNTIYF. Full variable domain (remainder filled in from reference TRBV30 and TRBJ1-3): SQTIHQWPATLVQPVGSPLSLECTVEGTSNPNLYWYRQAAGRGLQLLFYSVGIGQISSEVPQNLSASRPQDRQFILSSKKLLLSDSGFYLCAWSVRGSRSGNTIYFGEGSWLTVV.

The gene calls are TRBV10-3 and TRBJ1-2, with D perhaps matching TRBD1 (6 bases). CDR1 and CDR2 from the germline V gene are ENHRY and SYGVKD. Trimming removed 8 bases from V and 2 bases from J, with 12 bases in between. The CDR3 spans 13 residues. CDR3 loop: CAIGGQINYGYTF. For the CDR3, the DNA is TGTGCCATCGGGGGGCAGATAAACTATGGCTACACCTTC.